These 25 T cell receptor beta chains share one sample of origin, sequenced in a study of cytomegalovirus exposure and HLA in healthy donors. 13 Jbeta primers and 60 Vbeta primers were used for the PCR. The method was immunoSEQ multiplex PCR; TCRdb's version includes in-frame clones alone and lacks a portion of them. Of 140,000 to 150,000 clones in the sample, about 77% were seen once. Material: PBMCs. These receptors were obtained from a male donor in good health and CMV-seronegative.

V and J are TRBV29-1 and TRBJ2-7; perhaps TRBD1 as D (6 bases). CDR1 is SQVTM and CDR2 is ANQGSEA in the germline V gene. V lost 4 bases and J 3 bases, leaving 16 bases between the germline ends. The CDR3 is 14 amino acids. CDR3 loop: CSVVLGQKRYEQYF. The CDR3 DNA reads as TGCAGCGTTGTTTTAGGACAGAAACGCTACGAGCAGTACTTC.

This clone was picked up one time. The chain is built from TRBV6-5 and TRBJ2-7; 10 bases fit TRBD1. V lost 2 bases, J lost 2 bases, and 3 bases stayed unmatched. The CDR3 totals 15 residues. Germline CDR1 is MNHEY and CDR2 is SVGAGI. DNA of the CDR3: TGTGCCAGCAGTTACCGGGACAGGGGTACCTACGAGCAGTACTTC. Amino acids: CASSYRDRGTYEQYF.

V is TRBV6-4 and J is TRBJ2-3; TRBD2 is a possible D gene (6 bases). There are 14 residues in the CDR3. Trimming removed 8 bases at V and 5 bases at J, with 17 bases between. The germline V gene has CDR1 MRHNA and CDR2 SNTAGT. In DNA form, the CDR3 reads TGTGCCAGCGACGGGACGGGAGAGGGAGATACGCAGTATTTT. Encoded protein: CASDGTGEGDTQYF.

This clone was seen only a few times. The rearrangement links TRBV19 to TRBJ2-7; 13 nucleotides align to TRBD2. V lost 5 bases to trimming and J lost 4 bases; unmatched junction nucleotides: 8. The germline gives CDR1 LNHDA, CDR2 SQIVND (reference sequence). This CDR3 comprises 16 residues. The CDR3 DNA reads TGTGCCAGTAGTGCCCTCCGGACTAGCGGGAGATACGAGCAGTACTTC. This sequence encodes CASSALRTSGRYEQYF.

CDR3 amino acids: CASTRDRPNQPQHF. CDR3 sequence (DNA): TGTGCCAGCACTAGAGACAGACCGAATCAGCCCCAGCATTTT. The chain carries TRBV6-1 and TRBJ1-5; possible D gene TRBD1, 5 bases. Trimming pared 7 bases from V and 4 bases from J, leaving 14 bases between. CDR3 length: 14 residues. The germline gives CDR1 MNHNS, CDR2 SASEGT.

The chain joins TRBV9 to TRBJ2-3; D might be TRBD2 (5 bases). Trimming stripped 5 bases from V and 6 bases from J, with 7 bases between. The CDR3 totals 11 residues. CDR1 SGDLS and CDR2 YYNGEE come from the germline V gene. Here the CDR3 reads CASRTGDTQYF. The CDR3 DNA reads TGTGCCAGCAGGACGGGGGATACGCAGTATTTT.

The V gene is TRBV28, the J gene TRBJ1-2; the match to TRBD1 covers 8 bases. Trimming removed 7 bases from V and 0 bases from J; junction bases left unmatched: 13. CDR3 length: 17 residues. Per the germline V gene, CDR1 is MDHEN and CDR2 is SYDVKM. CDR3 residues: CASTFPGGDGANYGYTF. DNA for the CDR3: TGTGCCAGCACCTTCCCAGGGGGCGATGGGGCTAACTATGGCTACACCTTC.

This clone was counted once. The chain has TRBV7-3 and TRBJ2-2; D perhaps matches TRBD1 (6 bases). Germline V gives CDR1 SGHTA, CDR2 FQGTGA. The V end lost 2 bases, the J end lost 0 bases, and 7 bases lay between the germline ends. This CDR3 is 15 amino acids long. CDR3 residues: CASSLGTPNTGELFF. The CDR3 region has the DNA TGTGCCAGCAGCTTAGGGACACCGAACACCGGGGAGCTGTTTTTT.

The chain couples TRBV29-1 to TRBJ1-2; no clear D. V dropped 5 bases and J dropped 6 bases, with 10 bases sitting between them. This CDR3 comprises 11 residues. Per the germline V gene, CDR1 is SQVTM and CDR2 is ANQGSEA. CDR3 residues: CSVQSANGYTF. The CDR3, as DNA: TGCAGCGTTCAAAGCGCGAATGGCTACACCTTC.

This chain links TRBV19 with TRBJ1-3, with 7 bases matching TRBD1. CDR3 size: 14 residues. The junction had 5 bases not matched to a gene; V was cut back by 7 bases and J by 2 bases. Germline V gives CDR1 LNHDA, CDR2 SQIVND (reference sequence). Written as DNA, the CDR3 is TGTGCCAGTATTTCACAGGGGACTGGAAACACCATATATTTT. The encoded protein is CASISQGTGNTIYF. The full variable domain, its missing parts supplied by reference TRBV19 and TRBJ1-3, is DGGITQSPKYLFRKEGQNVTLSCEQNLNHDAMYWYRQDPGQGLRLIYYSQIVNDFQKGDIAEGYSVSREKKESFPLTVTSAQKNPTAFYLCASISQGTGNTIYFGEGSWLTVV.

The chain uses TRBV7-6 and TRBJ2-1, with 8 bases fitting TRBD2. CDR3 length: 17 residues. Trimming at V came to 2 bases and at J to 2 bases, leaving 8 bases not matched to a gene. Germline V gives CDR1 SGHVS, CDR2 FNYEAQ. Here the CDR3 DNA reads TGTGCCAGCAGCTTAAGAGCGGGGGACCCCGCCTACAATGAGCAGTTCTTC. It codes for CASSLRAGDPAYNEQFF.

This chain joins TRBV7-2 and TRBJ2-3; 8 bases line up with TRBD2. V shed 3 bases and J 1 base; nucleotides not matched to a gene: 9. This CDR3 comprises 17 residues. CDR1 and CDR2 (germline): SGHTA, FQGNSA. The CDR3 loop reads CASSFSGAIGGTDTQYF. CDR3 nucleotides: TGTGCCAGCAGCTTTAGCGGGGCCATAGGGGGCACAGATACGCAGTATTTT. The full variable domain, its missing parts supplied by reference TRBV7-2 and TRBJ2-3, is GAGVSQSPSNKVTEKGKDVELRCDPISGHTALYWYRQSLGQGLEFLIYFQGNSAPDKSGLPSDRFSAERTGGSVSTLTIQRTQQEDSAVYLCASSFSGAIGGTDTQYFGPGTRLTVL.

This chain joins TRBV6-1 and TRBJ2-5; D is undetermined. The V gene lost 5 bases and the J gene lost 2 bases, with 12 bases spanning the gap. Per germline, CDR1 MNHNS and CDR2 SASEGT. The CDR3 totals 14 residues. CDR3 nucleotides: TGTGCCAGCAGTAGAGATACGCCACAAGAGACCCAGTACTTC. It specifies CASSRDTPQETQYF.

The J gene is TRBJ2-7, the V gene TRBV30, with TRBD2 matching 8 bases. The germline gives CDR1 GTSNPN, CDR2 SVGIG (reference sequence). The junction had 7 bases not matched to a gene; V was cut back by 0 bases and J by 3 bases. This CDR3 has 15 amino acids. The CDR3 nucleotides read TGTGCCTGGAGTGTCGGGCGGGAGGAGGACTACGAGCAGTACTTC. It codes for CAWSVGREEDYEQYF.

The V and J genes are TRBV4-2 and TRBJ1-1; D call uncertain. V gave up 0 bases and J gave up 0 bases, with 17 bases separating them. The CDR3 runs to 18 residues. The germline CDR1 and CDR2 sequences are LGHNA and YNFKEQ. Here the CDR3 reads CASSQDPGSGLMNTEAFF. In DNA, the CDR3 is TGTGCCAGCAGCCAAGACCCAGGTAGCGGACTGATGAACACTGAAGCTTTCTTT.

The chain is built from TRBV7-3 and TRBJ1-1; D is uncertain. V gave up 5 bases and J gave up 7 bases, with 14 bases separating them. This CDR3 contains 13 residues. Germline V gene lookup returns CDR1 SGHTA and CDR2 FQGTGA. The CDR3 is CASSPHGEDEAFF. In DNA form, the CDR3 reads TGTGCCAGCAGCCCCCATGGGGAGGATGAAGCTTTCTTT.

The chain has TRBV15 and TRBJ1-2; unclear D gene. Trimming cost V 0 bases and J 8 bases, with 7 bases left between them. Germline CDR1 reads LNHNV; CDR2 reads YYDKDF (reference sequence). The CDR3 totals 12 residues. DNA for the CDR3: TGTGCCACCAGCAGAGAATCGGGGGGCTACACCTTC. As protein: CATSRESGGYTF.

As regards this clone: The junction does not match germline at one end; this may be a read error. The V gene is TRBV7-7, the J gene TRBJ2-5, with 9 bases fitting TRBD1. In germline, CDR1 is SSHAT, CDR2 FNYEAQ (reference sequence). The CDR3 is 15 amino acids. The CDR3 reads CASSLGTGYGETQYF. For the CDR3, the DNA is TGTGCTAGCAGCCTGGGGACAGGGTATGGGGAGACCCAGTACTTC.

This clone occurred once. CDR3 nucleotide sequence: TGTGCCACCAGCAGAGATGCGGGGGGCACTGCCTATGGCTACACCTTC. This translates into CATSRDAGGTAYGYTF. This chain connects TRBV15 to TRBJ1-2, with D possibly being TRBD1 (6 bases). Germline CDR1 reads LNHNV; CDR2 reads YYDKDF (reference sequence). CDR3 size: 16 residues. The V end lost 0 bases, the J end lost 4 bases, and 15 bases lay between the germline ends.

This clone was recorded once. The V call is TRBV7-2, the J call TRBJ2-3, with 11 bases identical to TRBD1. CDR3 length: 16 amino acids. Germline V CDR1 and CDR2: SGHTA, FQGNSA. Germline trimming cut 4 bases from V and 4 bases from J; bases unmatched to any gene: 7. The chain's CDR3 is CASSYSGTGGADTQYF. CDR3 in DNA: TGTGCCAGCAGCTACTCCGGGACAGGGGGAGCAGATACGCAGTATTTT.

The rearrangement joins TRBV5-1 to TRBJ2-7, with 9 bases matching TRBD1. V was clipped by 0 bases and J by 1 base; unmatched bases: 5. The CDR3 consists of 16 residues. Germline V gene data show CDR1 as SGHRS and CDR2 as YFSETQ. The CDR3 sequence is CASSLASGTGSYEQYF. DNA of the CDR3: TGCGCCAGCAGCTTGGCTTCCGGGACAGGGTCCTACGAGCAGTACTTC.

This clone is a singleton in its sample. The genes are TRBV5-1 and TRBJ1-2, with D perhaps TRBD1 (5 bases). V lost 4 bases to trimming and J lost 0 bases, with 13 bases between them. This CDR3 contains 15 residues. Germline CDR1 and CDR2: SGHRS and YFSETQ. The CDR3 reads CASSRGDGANYGYTF. CDR3 nucleotides: TGCGCCAGCAGCCGCGGGGACGGAGCTAACTATGGCTACACCTTC.

The rearrangement joins TRBV30 to TRBJ2-7; no clear D. The CDR3 runs to 12 residues. V dropped 2 bases and J dropped 2 bases, with 7 bases sitting between them. The germline V gene has CDR1 GTSNPN and CDR2 SVGIG (reference sequence). Written as DNA, the CDR3 is TGTGCCTGGAGTCAACTAACCTACGAGCAGTACTTC. This codes for CAWSQLTYEQYF.

The V call is TRBV6-4, the J call TRBJ1-2; 9 bases agree with TRBD1. The trim removed 8 bases at V and 4 bases at J, leaving 5 bases unmatched. The CDR3 is 13 amino acids. The germline CDR1 and CDR2 sequences are MRHNA and SNTAGT. CDR3 in DNA: TGTGCCAGCCCGAAGACAGGGGGCTATGGCTACACCTTC. Translating gives CASPKTGGYGYTF.

This chain joins TRBV5-1 and TRBJ2-5; maybe TRBD1 (5 bases). Germline V gene sequence: CDR1 SGHRS, CDR2 YFSETQ. The V gene lost 10 bases and the J gene lost 3 bases, with 19 bases spanning the gap. The CDR3 is 14 amino acids. CDR3: CASQGISTKETQYF. DNA of the CDR3: TGCGCCTCCCAGGGCATTAGTACGAAAGAGACCCAGTACTTC.